The 32 T cell receptor beta chains given below trace back to one sample, sequenced in a study of cytomegalovirus exposure and HLA in healthy donors. Both 60 Vbeta primers and 13 Jbeta primers went into the PCR. The protocol was immunoSEQ multiplex PCR, while the TCRdb copy is restricted to in-frame clones and leaves out a portion. The listing contains some 120,000 clones. Source material: PBMCs. Receptors originate from a man aged 40-49 years in good health and CMV-seropositive.

The chain joins TRBV7-9 to TRBJ1-1; a possible D gene is TRBD1 (6 bases). Germline CDR1 and CDR2: SEHNR and FQNEAQ (reference sequence). CDR3 size: 11 residues. V was cut by 1 base and J by 10 bases, with 7 bases left in between. The CDR3 loop reads CASSLEGGAFF. The CDR3 DNA is TGTGCCAGCAGCTTAGAAGGGGGAGCTTTCTTT.

The CDR3 loop reads CASSITPIGGEQYF. Here the CDR3 DNA reads TGTGCCAGCAGTATAACCCCCATCGGGGGCGAGCAGTACTTC. V gene TRBV28 combines with J gene TRBJ2-7, with D maybe TRBD2 (6 bases). Trimming shortened V by 5 bases and J by 6 bases, and 17 bases separated the two germline ends. CDR1 MDHEN and CDR2 SYDVKM come from the germline V gene. The CDR3 has 14 residues.

The chain carries TRBV29-1 and TRBJ1-5; 8 bases line up with TRBD1. The V segment lost 8 bases and the J segment 6 bases; nucleotides outside the gene matches: 9. The CDR3 length is 13 residues. Germline V gene data show CDR1 as SQVTM and CDR2 as ANQGSEA. Here the CDR3 DNA reads TGCAGCACGTCGACAGGGGTCGGTCAGCCCCAGCATTTT. Its protein is CSTSTGVGQPQHF.

The genes are TRBV6-6 and TRBJ2-7, with D perhaps matching TRBD1 (5 bases). Germline CDR1 and CDR2: MNHNY and SVGAGI (reference sequence). With 0 bases removed from V and 3 bases from J, the gap between germline ends came to 9 bases. The CDR3 is 14 amino acids. The CDR3 is CASSYSDSYYEQYF. The CDR3 region has the DNA TGTGCCAGCAGTTACTCAGACAGCTACTACGAGCAGTACTTC.

This chain uses TRBV6-1 with TRBJ1-5, with TRBD1 as a possible D gene (6 bases). Trimming took off 2 bases at V and 3 bases at J, with 8 bases between the two ends. The CDR3 consists of 14 residues. Germline V lookup: CDR1 MNHNS, CDR2 SASEGT. This chain's CDR3 is CASSEWTANQPQHF. The CDR3 bases are TGTGCCAGCAGTGAATGGACAGCCAATCAGCCCCAGCATTTT.

The chain employs TRBV10-2 and TRBJ1-2, with D unresolved. Germline V lookup: CDR1 WSHSY, CDR2 SAAADI. The CDR3 sequence is 13 residues long. With 4 bases removed from V and 3 bases from J, the gap between germline ends came to 9 bases. The CDR3 sequence is CASSGPPDYGYTF. Here the CDR3 DNA reads TGCGCCAGCAGTGGGCCACCTGACTATGGCTACACCTTC.

The rearrangement uses TRBV9 and TRBJ2-2; no reliable D call. With 1 base removed from V and 6 bases from J, the gap between germline ends came to 13 bases. Looked up from germline, CDR1 is SGDLS and CDR2 is YYNGEE. This CDR3 is 15 amino acids long. The CDR3 loop reads CASSVLGEVAGELFF. The CDR3 nucleotides read TGTGCCAGCAGCGTACTCGGCGAGGTGGCCGGGGAGCTGTTTTTT.

Regarding this clone: The sample carries other DNA sequences with the same CDR3. The chain is built from TRBV5-1 and TRBJ2-5; perhaps TRBD1 as D (5 bases). Deletions cut 0 bases from V and 2 bases from J, with 8 bases between. There are 14 residues in the CDR3. Germline V CDR1 and CDR2: SGHRS, YFSETQ. The CDR3 nucleotides read TGCGCCAGCAGCTTGGGTGGGGCACAAGAGACCCAGTACTTC. Its translation: CASSLGGAQETQYF. The full variable domain, with the rest looked up from reference TRBV5-1 and TRBJ2-5, is KAGVTQTPRYLIKTRGQQVTLSCSPISGHRSVSWYQQTPGQGLQFLFEYFSETQRNKGNFPGRFSGRQFSNSRSEMNVSTLELGDSALYLCASSLGGAQETQYFGPGTRLLVL.

This chain connects TRBV19 to TRBJ1-3; D not certain. CDR1 is LNHDA, CDR2 SQIVND, per germline (reference sequence). CDR3 length: 14 amino acids. Trimming pared 4 bases from V and 0 bases from J, leaving 7 bases between. CDR3 sequence (DNA): TGTGCCAGTAGTACCTTCGGCTCTGGAAACACCATATATTTT. Encoded protein: CASSTFGSGNTIYF.

The chain combines TRBV9 with TRBJ2-1; D is uncertain. CDR1 is SGDLS, CDR2 YYNGEE, per germline. The CDR3 contains 15 residues. The V gene lost 0 bases and the J gene lost 1 base, with 8 bases spanning the gap. In DNA form, the CDR3 reads TGTGCCAGCAGCGTAGGCCCCGAGTCCTACAATGAGCAGTTCTTC. Translation: CASSVGPESYNEQFF.

This sequence joins TRBV6-4 and TRBJ2-1, with 8 bases matching TRBD2. CDR3 length: 15 amino acids. Trimming removed 4 bases from V and 0 bases from J; junction bases left unmatched: 2. CDR1 is MRHNA and CDR2 is SNTAGT in the germline V gene. The CDR3 DNA sequence: TGTGCCAGCAGTGGGAGCGGGAGCTCCTACAATGAGCAGTTCTTC. Its protein is CASSGSGSSYNEQFF.

The chain joins TRBV6-5 to TRBJ1-1; D is uncertain. Trimming removed 4 bases from V and 1 base from J, with 10 bases in between. Germline values: CDR1 MNHEY, CDR2 SVGAGI. The CDR3 sequence is 14 residues long. CDR3 nucleotides: TGTGCCAGCAGTTTGGTCCAGGCGAACACTGAAGCTTTCTTT. It yields the protein CASSLVQANTEAFF.

V is TRBV7-9 and J is TRBJ2-4; tentative D call: TRBD2 (5 bases). This CDR3 comprises 12 residues. V was pared by 2 bases and J by 15 bases, with 14 bases between. The germline CDR1 and CDR2 sequences are SEHNR and FQNEAQ (reference sequence). The CDR3 region has the DNA TGTGCCAGCAGCTTATCGGGCGCCCGGGGGTACTTC. Translation: CASSLSGARGYF. Full variable domain (missing parts from reference TRBV7-9 and TRBJ2-4): DTGVSQNPRHKITKRGQNVTFRCDPISEHNRLYWYRQTLGQGPEFLTYFQNEAQLEKSRLLSDRFSAERPKGSFSTLEIQRTEQGDSAMYLCASSLSGARGYFGAGTRLSVL.

The genes are TRBV6-1 and TRBJ1-5; 8 bases agree with TRBD1. Per germline, CDR1 MNHNS and CDR2 SASEGT. The CDR3 covers 14 residues. With V trimmed by 7 bases and J by 2 bases, 4 bases remained unmatched. The CDR3 DNA follows: TGTGCCAGCAAGCAGGGGGCTGGCAATCAGCCCCAGCATTTT. Translated: CASKQGAGNQPQHF.

This chain links TRBV6-5 with TRBJ2-5; TRBD2 is a possible D gene (6 bases). The DNA matches TRBJ2-7 better at its end, which makes the J call doubtful. CDR1 is MNHEY, CDR2 SVGAGI, per germline. This CDR3 comprises 14 residues. The CDR3 sequence: CATQGRRATYEQYF. CDR3 bases: TGTGCCACCCAGGGCCGGAGGGCCACCTACGAGCAGTACTTC.

This sequence joins TRBV19 and TRBJ2-2; D is perhaps TRBD1 (6 bases). Deletions cut 1 base from V and 7 bases from J, with 10 bases between. The V gene's germline CDR1 is LNHDA and CDR2 SQIVND (reference sequence). The CDR3 contains 14 residues. CDR3 DNA: TGTGCCAGTAGTATAGGAGGGGGAAGCGGGGAGCTGTTTTTT. It codes for CASSIGGGSGELFF.

The chain uses TRBV7-9 and TRBJ1-1; D gene ambiguous. Trimming shortened V by 3 bases and J by 6 bases, and 11 bases separated the two germline ends. The V gene's germline CDR1 is SEHNR and CDR2 FQNEAQ (reference sequence). This CDR3 has 13 amino acids. The CDR3 here is CASSFSGFAEAFF. Here the CDR3 DNA reads TGTGCCAGCAGCTTCTCGGGTTTCGCTGAAGCTTTCTTT.

The chain joins TRBV25-1 to TRBJ2-1; 7 positions agree with TRBD2. Per germline, CDR1 MGHDK and CDR2 SYGVNS. This CDR3 is built from 16 residues. Trimming took 2 bases from V and 5 from J; bases not matched to a gene: 9. CDR3 DNA: TGTGCCAGCAGTGAACTCTCCAGCGGGATAAACAATGAGCAGTTCTTC. Protein sequence: CASSELSSGINNEQFF.

The gene calls are TRBV11-1 and TRBJ2-2; 12 bases match TRBD2. The V and J ends lost 2 bases and 4 bases, in that order; junction bases with no gene match: 8. Germline V gene lookup returns CDR1 SGHAT and CDR2 FQDESV (reference sequence). This CDR3 has 18 amino acids. CDR3 sequence reads: CASSLNVLAGGGTGELFF. CDR3 nucleotides: TGTGCCAGCAGCTTAAACGTACTAGCGGGAGGCGGCACCGGGGAGCTGTTTTTT.

Concerning this clone itself: Distinct nucleotide sequences in the sample also encode this CDR3. The V and J genes are TRBV29-1 and TRBJ2-1; a possible D gene is TRBD1 (6 bases). V dropped 6 bases and J dropped 6 bases, with 12 bases sitting between them. The CDR3 spans 12 residues. CDR1 and CDR2 (germline): SQVTM, ANQGSEA. CDR3: CSVGGERNEQFF. DNA of the CDR3: TGCAGCGTAGGGGGTGAGCGCAATGAGCAGTTCTTC.

The CDR3 region is CASSSLGRGDEKLFF. CDR3 nucleotides: TGTGCCAGCAGCTCCCTGGGCAGGGGGGACGAAAAACTGTTTTTT. The gene calls are TRBV7-2 and TRBJ1-4; 7 positions agree with TRBD1. The ends lost 4 bases at V and 8 bases at J; junction bases unmatched: 10. The V gene's germline CDR1 is SGHTA and CDR2 FQGNSA. The CDR3 contains 15 residues.

This chain connects TRBV9 to TRBJ2-1; D is uncertain. The V end was cut by 3 bases, the J end by 9 bases, with 10 bases between. Germline CDR1 SGDLS, CDR2 YYNGEE. This CDR3 spans 12 amino acids. CDR3 DNA sequence: TGTGCCAGCAGCGGGTTTGGGCGTGAGCAGTTCTTC. Encoded protein: CASSGFGREQFF. The variable domain in full, completed from reference TRBV9 and TRBJ2-1, reads DSGVTQTPKHLITATGQRVTLRCSPRSGDLSVYWYQQSLDQGLQFLIQYYNGEERAKGNILERFSAQQFPDLHSELNLSSLELGDSALYFCASSGFGREQFFGPGTRLTVL.

This chain connects TRBV4-1 to TRBJ1-1; 7 nucleotides line up with TRBD1. The CDR3 is 16 amino acids. The junction had 10 bases not matched to a gene; V was cut back by 0 bases and J by 6 bases. CDR1 and CDR2 from the germline V gene are MGHRA and YSYEKL. The CDR3 is CASSQEIQGVRAEAFF. DNA of the CDR3: TGCGCCAGCAGCCAAGAGATCCAGGGGGTGAGGGCTGAAGCTTTCTTT.

The chain joins TRBV27 to TRBJ1-2; D gene uncertain. V lost 7 bases to trimming and J lost 0 bases, with 12 bases between them. Germline CDR1 is MNHEY and CDR2 is SMNVEV (reference sequence). This CDR3 has 14 amino acids. Here the CDR3 reads CASKYLGSNYGYTF. As DNA, the CDR3 is TGTGCCAGCAAATACCTCGGTTCTAACTATGGCTACACCTTC.

The chain is built from TRBV6-5 and TRBJ2-5; D is ambiguous. The J call may be mistaken, given a closer DNA end match to TRBJ2-7. CDR1 MNHEY and CDR2 SVGAGI come from the germline V gene. This CDR3 is 15 amino acids long. The CDR3 protein is CASSPIAADPYEQYF. The DNA for the CDR3 is TGTGCCAGCAGTCCTATCGCGGCAGACCCCTACGAGCAGTACTTC.

The J gene is TRBJ2-1, the V gene TRBV5-1; 10 positions agree with TRBD2. Germline-derived CDR1 and CDR2 are SGHRS and YFSETQ. CDR3 length equals 15 residues. With V trimmed by 0 bases and J by 4 bases, 1 base remained unmatched. The CDR3 here is CASSLEGLAYNEQFF. The CDR3 DNA follows: TGCGCCAGCAGCTTGGAGGGACTAGCGTACAATGAGCAGTTCTTC.

The chain recombines TRBV15 with TRBJ1-4; TRBD1 agrees at 10 bases. From germline, CDR1 is LNHNV and CDR2 YYDKDF (reference sequence). The J segment lost 0 bases and the V segment lost 0 bases, leaving 10 bases of the junction unmatched. The CDR3 sequence is 20 residues long. The CDR3 DNA reads as TGTGCCACCAGCAGAGAGGGGGGACAGGGGCGTCTTGCAACTAATGAAAAACTGTTTTTT. Amino acid sequence: CATSREGGQGRLATNEKLFF. Filled out from reference TRBV15 and TRBJ1-4, the complete variable domain reads DAMVIQNPRYQVTQFGKPVTLSCSQTLNHNVMYWYQQKSSQAPKLLFHYYDKDFNNEADTPDNFQSRRPNTSFCFLDIRSPGLGDTAMYLCATSREGGQGRLATNEKLFFGSGTQLSVL.

This chain joins TRBV11-2 and TRBJ2-2; 7 bases are shared with TRBD2. Trimming took 1 base from V and 6 from J; bases not matched to a gene: 5. Germline V gene sequence: CDR1 SGHAT, CDR2 FQNNGV. The CDR3 contains 15 residues. As DNA, the CDR3 is TGTGCCAGCAGCTTAGGCTTTGGGGGGGCCGGGGAGCTGTTTTTT. Protein: CASSLGFGGAGELFF.

The CDR3 sequence: CASSPPGLAGGSEQFF. In DNA, the CDR3 is TGCGCCAGCAGTCCCCCCGGGCTAGCGGGAGGGAGTGAGCAGTTCTTC. V gene TRBV10-1 combines with J gene TRBJ2-1; 12 bases map to TRBD2. The CDR3 consists of 16 residues. Germline-derived CDR1 and CDR2 are WNHNN and SYGVQD (reference sequence). After removal of 5 bases from V and 9 bases from J, the junction contained 11 bases not matched to a gene.

This rearrangement joins TRBV11-2 to TRBJ2-5, with 9 positions matching TRBD1. Germline assignment: CDR1 SGHAT and CDR2 FQNNGV. After removal of 8 bases from V and 2 bases from J, the junction contained 9 bases not matched to a gene. This CDR3 is 15 amino acids long. As DNA, the CDR3 is TGTGCCAGCGGGGATACAGGGGGCTGGCAAGAGACCCAGTACTTC. Translation gives CASGDTGGWQETQYF.

The genes are TRBV28 and TRBJ2-7; D not certain. Deletions cut 9 bases from V and 6 bases from J, with 15 bases between. CDR1 is MDHEN, CDR2 SYDVKM, per germline. CDR3 length: 12 amino acids. CDR3 sequence reads: CASSSRGVEQYF. CDR3 DNA sequence: TGTGCCAGTTCATCAAGAGGAGTCGAGCAGTACTTC.

The chain combines TRBV9 with TRBJ2-1, with 9 positions matching TRBD2. Looked up from germline, CDR1 is SGDLS and CDR2 is YYNGEE. Unmatched junction bases numbered 11, after V lost 4 bases and J lost 6 bases. The CDR3 runs to 16 residues. CDR3 coding DNA: TGTGCCAGCAGCAAGATGGCGGGAGGGACCCTCAATGAGCAGTTCTTC. This encodes CASSKMAGGTLNEQFF.